The rows below give T cell receptor beta chains drawn from one sample of a study of cytomegalovirus exposure and HLA in healthy donors. Generated by immunoSEQ multiplex PCR, the TCRdb table keeps only in-frame clones and is missing some. The repertoire has around 91,000 clones, roughly two thirds of them found once; the top ten carry over 2%. The sequencing input was PBMCs. The origin of the receptors is a human donor in good health. CDR3s include the opening cysteine and the closing phenylalanine or tryptophan. The D gene is left open where the match is weak. Clone size, where shown, is once, few, many, or a class for clones that have expanded.

d_gene: TRBD1; abundance: few; v_gene: TRBV7-2; j_gene: TRBJ1-5; CDR3nt: TGTGCCAGCAGCTTAGCGGGGACAGGGGTTCTGCCCCAGCATTTT; CDR3aa: CASSLAGTGVLPQHF
d_gene: TRBD1; abundance: few; v_gene: TRBV7-3; j_gene: TRBJ1-1; CDR3nt: TGTGCCAGCAGCCTGACAGGGGGTGACACTGAAGCTTTCTTT; CDR3aa: CASSLTGGDTEAFF
d_gene: NA; abundance: NA; v_gene: TRBV5-1; j_gene: TRBJ1-1; CDR3nt: TGCGCCAGCAGCTTAGGTAGTGGCGGAGTCACTGAAGCTTTCTTT; CDR3aa: CASSLGSGGVTEAFF
d_gene: NA; abundance: NA; v_gene: TRBV5-1; j_gene: TRBJ2-5; CDR3nt: TGCGCCAGCAGCTTATCGGACCAAGAGACCCAGTACTTC; CDR3aa: CASSLSDQETQYF
d_gene: NA; abundance: NA; v_gene: TRBV6-4; j_gene: TRBJ2-7; CDR3nt: TGTGCCACCCCGAAGACCAGGGATGGCGAGCAGTACTTC; CDR3aa: CATPKTRDGEQYF
d_gene: TRBD1; abundance: NA; v_gene: TRBV19; j_gene: TRBJ2-7; CDR3nt: TGTGCCAGTAGTACCAACGTTGGGACAGGAGTCCACGAGCAGTACTTC; CDR3aa: CASSTNVGTGVHEQYF
d_gene: TRBD1; abundance: few; v_gene: TRBV5-1; j_gene: TRBJ1-6; CDR3nt: TGCGCCAGCAGAGTGGGACAGACAAGTCTCAATTCACCCCTCCACTTT; CDR3aa: CASRVGQTSLNSPLHF
d_gene: NA; abundance: few; v_gene: TRBV18; j_gene: TRBJ1-6; CDR3nt: TGTGCCAGCTCACCAGCGGCGGCCCTGGAGTCACCCCTCCACTTT; CDR3aa: CASSPAAALESPLHF
d_gene: TRBD1; abundance: NA; v_gene: TRBV2; j_gene: TRBJ2-5; CDR3nt: TGTGCCAGCAGTCAAATGGGACAGCACCAAGAGACCCAGTACTTC; CDR3aa: CASSQMGQHQETQYF
d_gene: NA; abundance: NA; v_gene: TRBV15; j_gene: TRBJ2-1; CDR3nt: TGTGCCACCAGCAACAGGGCAGGCTACAATGAGCAGTTCTTC; CDR3aa: CATSNRAGYNEQFF
d_gene: NA; abundance: few; v_gene: TRBV15; j_gene: TRBJ1-1; CDR3nt: TGTGCCACCAGCAGAGGTACAGGGCTCCGAAAGAACACTGAAGCTTTCTTT; CDR3aa: CATSRGTGLRKNTEAFF
d_gene: NA; abundance: NA; v_gene: TRBV7-9; j_gene: TRBJ1-2; CDR3nt: TGTGCCAGCAGCTTATCGGTGGGCAACGGCTACACCTTC; CDR3aa: CASSLSVGNGYTF
d_gene: TRBD1; abundance: NA; v_gene: TRBV27; j_gene: TRBJ2-3; CDR3nt: TGTGCCAGCGGGACAGGGGGTATAACGCAGTATTTT; CDR3aa: CASGTGGITQYF
d_gene: TRBD2; abundance: NA; v_gene: TRBV29-1; j_gene: TRBJ2-2; CDR3nt: TGCAGCGCTGGGCGCGGGGGGAACACCGGGGAGCTGTTTTTT; CDR3aa: CSAGRGGNTGELFF
d_gene: TRBD1; abundance: NA; v_gene: TRBV5-1; j_gene: TRBJ2-1; CDR3nt: TGCGCCAGCAGCTTGGACGGACAGGGGGCCTACAATGAGCAGTTCTTC; CDR3aa: CASSLDGQGAYNEQFF
d_gene: TRBD1; abundance: NA; v_gene: TRBV7-9; j_gene: TRBJ2-3; CDR3nt: TGTGCCAAAACGGGACAGGGCCGGACAGATACGCAGTATTTT; CDR3aa: CAKTGQGRTDTQYF
d_gene: TRBD2; abundance: NA; v_gene: TRBV6-4; j_gene: TRBJ2-3; CDR3nt: TGTGCCAGCAGTGCGGCGGGGGGCACAGATACGCAGTATTTT; CDR3aa: CASSAAGGTDTQYF
d_gene: NA; abundance: NA; v_gene: TRBV7-9; j_gene: TRBJ2-1; CDR3nt: TGTGCCAGCAGCTTAGAGCGACAGAGATACAACAATGAGCAGTTCTTC; CDR3aa: CASSLERQRYNNEQFF
d_gene: NA; abundance: NA; v_gene: TRBV9; j_gene: TRBJ2-5; CDR3nt: TGTGCCAGCAGCGTACAGGGAGGCCAAGAGACCCAGTACTTC; CDR3aa: CASSVQGGQETQYF
d_gene: NA; abundance: once; v_gene: TRBV10-3; j_gene: TRBJ2-7; CDR3nt: TGTGCCATCAGTGGGGTATGGGAAGCCTCGCTACTAGGCCTCTACGAGCAGTACTTC; CDR3aa: CAISGVWEASLLGLYEQYF
d_gene: NA; abundance: NA; v_gene: TRBV19; j_gene: TRBJ1-1; CDR3nt: TGTGCCAGTGGCCCCGCCTCGGGCAGGGGGAACACTGAAGCTTTCTTT; CDR3aa: CASGPASGRGNTEAFF
d_gene: TRBD1; abundance: NA; v_gene: TRBV5-4; j_gene: TRBJ2-7; CDR3nt: TGTGCCAGCAGCCCGATATCGTGGACAGGGGGCGAGCAGTACTTC; CDR3aa: CASSPISWTGGEQYF
d_gene: NA; abundance: NA; v_gene: TRBV7-2; j_gene: TRBJ2-7; CDR3nt: TGTGCCAGCAGCTTAGGGTGGGGCTCTCGCTACGAGCAGTACTTC; CDR3aa: CASSLGWGSRYEQYF
d_gene: NA; abundance: NA; v_gene: TRBV5-1; j_gene: TRBJ2-2; CDR3nt: TGCGCCAGCAGCTTTACAGAGACCGGGGAGCTGTTTTTT; CDR3aa: CASSFTETGELFF
d_gene: NA; abundance: NA; v_gene: TRBV5-1; j_gene: TRBJ2-7; CDR3nt: TGCGCCAGCAGCTTCGGTGATCGAAATAACTACGAGCAGTACTTC; CDR3aa: CASSFGDRNNYEQYF
d_gene: NA; abundance: NA; v_gene: TRBV11-2; j_gene: TRBJ1-2; CDR3nt: TGTGCCAGCAGCCGCTGGGGCGCCGGTGGCTACACCTTC; CDR3aa: CASSRWGAGGYTF
d_gene: NA; abundance: NA; v_gene: TRBV7-2; j_gene: TRBJ1-5; CDR3nt: TGTGCCAGCAGCTTAGCAGGGGCAGGGAATCAGCCCCAGCATTTT; CDR3aa: CASSLAGAGNQPQHF
d_gene: TRBD1; abundance: few; v_gene: TRBV7-9; j_gene: TRBJ1-2; CDR3nt: TGTGCCAGCAGCCCGCCGGGACAGAGTCGCCTTGGCTACAACTTC; CDR3aa: CASSPPGQSRLGYNF
d_gene: TRBD2; abundance: NA; v_gene: TRBV7-3; j_gene: TRBJ2-7; CDR3nt: TGTGCCAGCAGCTTAGGGCTAGCGGGGGGGCACGAGCAGTACTTC; CDR3aa: CASSLGLAGGHEQYF